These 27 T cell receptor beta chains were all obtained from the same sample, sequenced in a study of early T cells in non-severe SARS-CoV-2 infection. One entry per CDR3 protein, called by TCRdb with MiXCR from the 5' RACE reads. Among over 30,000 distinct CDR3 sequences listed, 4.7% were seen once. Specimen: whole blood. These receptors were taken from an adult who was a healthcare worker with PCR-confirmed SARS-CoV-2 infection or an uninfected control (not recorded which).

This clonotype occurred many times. The CDR3 region is CASSRDLSSYNEQFF. In nucleotides, the CDR3 is TGTGCCAGCAGCCGGGATTTGAGCTCCTACAATGAGCAGTTCTTC. The chain couples TRBV12-3 or TRBV12-4 to TRBJ2-1; the D gene is possibly TRBD2 (5 bases). V dropped 6 bases and J dropped 0 bases, with 12 bases sitting between them. The CDR3 covers 15 residues.

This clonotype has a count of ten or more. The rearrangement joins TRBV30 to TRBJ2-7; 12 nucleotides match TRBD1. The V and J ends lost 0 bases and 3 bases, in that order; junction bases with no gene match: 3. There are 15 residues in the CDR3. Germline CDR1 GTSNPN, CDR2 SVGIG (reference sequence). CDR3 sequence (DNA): TGTGCCTGGAGTGTGGGGACAGGGGGCCTCTACGAGCAGTACTTC. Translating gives CAWSVGTGGLYEQYF.

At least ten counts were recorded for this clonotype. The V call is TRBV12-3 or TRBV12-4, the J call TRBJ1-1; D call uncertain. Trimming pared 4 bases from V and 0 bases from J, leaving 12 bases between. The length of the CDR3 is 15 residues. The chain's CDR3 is CASSSGERLNTEAFF. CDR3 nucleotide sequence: TGTGCCAGCAGTTCTGGAGAGCGTTTGAACACTGAAGCTTTCTTT.

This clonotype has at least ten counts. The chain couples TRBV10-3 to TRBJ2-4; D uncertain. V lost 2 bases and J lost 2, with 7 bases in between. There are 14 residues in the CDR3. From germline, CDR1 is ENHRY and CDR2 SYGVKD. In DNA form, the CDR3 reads TGTGCCATCAGTGAGGGTTACTCCAAAAACATTCAGTACTTC. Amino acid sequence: CAISEGYSKNIQYF.

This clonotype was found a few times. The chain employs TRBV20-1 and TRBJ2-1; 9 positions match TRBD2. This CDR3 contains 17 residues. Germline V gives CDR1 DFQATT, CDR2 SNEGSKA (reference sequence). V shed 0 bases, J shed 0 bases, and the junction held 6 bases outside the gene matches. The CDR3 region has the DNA TGCAGTGCTAGAGACCCTAGCGGGGTGATCTCCTACAATGAGCAGTTCTTC. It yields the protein CSARDPSGVISYNEQFF.

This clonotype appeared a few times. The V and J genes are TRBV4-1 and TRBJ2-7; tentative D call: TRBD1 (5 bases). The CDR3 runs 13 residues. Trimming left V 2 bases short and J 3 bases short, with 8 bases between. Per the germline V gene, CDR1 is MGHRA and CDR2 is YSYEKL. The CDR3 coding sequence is TGCGCCAGCAGCCAACAGGGCGGCTACGAGCAGTACTTC. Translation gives CASSQQGGYEQYF.

DNA of the CDR3: TGCAGTGCTGAGGACAATTACGAGCAGTACTTC. Amino acids: CSAEDNYEQYF. V usage is TRBV20-1 and J usage is TRBJ2-7; a weak D match, TRBD1 (5 bases). The CDR3 sequence is 11 residues long. Germline loops: CDR1 DFQATT, CDR2 SNEGSKA (reference sequence). V lost 5 bases to trimming and J lost 4 bases, with 9 bases between them.

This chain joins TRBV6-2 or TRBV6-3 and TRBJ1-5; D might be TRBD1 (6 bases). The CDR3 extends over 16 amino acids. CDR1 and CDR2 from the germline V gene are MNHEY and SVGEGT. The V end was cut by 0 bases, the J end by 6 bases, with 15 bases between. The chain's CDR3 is CASSYSGASGVQPQHF. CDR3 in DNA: TGTGCCAGCAGTTACTCAGGGGCGTCAGGGGTTCAGCCCCAGCATTTT.

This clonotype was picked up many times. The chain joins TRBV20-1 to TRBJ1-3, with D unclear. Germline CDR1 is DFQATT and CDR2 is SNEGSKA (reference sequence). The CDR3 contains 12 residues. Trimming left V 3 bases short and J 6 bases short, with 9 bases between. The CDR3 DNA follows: TGCAGTGCTAGGGCCCCAGAAAACACCATATATTTT. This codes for CSARAPENTIYF.

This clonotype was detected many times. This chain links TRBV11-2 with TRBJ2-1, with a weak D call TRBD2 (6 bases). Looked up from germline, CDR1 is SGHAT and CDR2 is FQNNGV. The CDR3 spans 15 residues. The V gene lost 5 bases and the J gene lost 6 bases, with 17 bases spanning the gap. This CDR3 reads CASSPRDSIANEQFF. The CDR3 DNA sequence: TGTGCCAGCAGCCCCCGGGACTCTATCGCCAATGAGCAGTTCTTC.

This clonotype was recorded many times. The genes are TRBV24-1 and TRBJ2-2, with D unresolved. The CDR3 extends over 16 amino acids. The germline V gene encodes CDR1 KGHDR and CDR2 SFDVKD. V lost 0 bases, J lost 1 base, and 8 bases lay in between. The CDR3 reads CATSDLEGLNTGELFF. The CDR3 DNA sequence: TGTGCCACCAGTGATTTGGAAGGTCTGAACACCGGGGAGCTGTTTTTT.

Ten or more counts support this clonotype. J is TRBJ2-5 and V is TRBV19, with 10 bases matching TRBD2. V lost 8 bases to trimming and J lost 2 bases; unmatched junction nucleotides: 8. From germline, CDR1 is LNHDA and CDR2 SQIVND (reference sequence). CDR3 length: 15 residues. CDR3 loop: CASGRTSGLQETQYF. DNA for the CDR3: TGTGCCAGTGGACGGACTAGCGGTTTACAAGAGACCCAGTACTTC.

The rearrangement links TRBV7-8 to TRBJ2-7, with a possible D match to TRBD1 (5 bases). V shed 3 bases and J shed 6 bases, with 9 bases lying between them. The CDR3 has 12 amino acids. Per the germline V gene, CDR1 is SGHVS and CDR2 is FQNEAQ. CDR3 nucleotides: TGTGCCAGCAGCTTGCAGGGTACCGAGCAGTACTTC. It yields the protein CASSLQGTEQYF.

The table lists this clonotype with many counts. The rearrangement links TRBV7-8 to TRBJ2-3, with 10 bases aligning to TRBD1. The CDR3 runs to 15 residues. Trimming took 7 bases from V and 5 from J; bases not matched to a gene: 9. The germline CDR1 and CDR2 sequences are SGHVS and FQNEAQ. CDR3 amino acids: CASTPRGQGIDTQYF. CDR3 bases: TGTGCCAGCACTCCCCGGGGACAGGGGATAGATACGCAGTATTTT.

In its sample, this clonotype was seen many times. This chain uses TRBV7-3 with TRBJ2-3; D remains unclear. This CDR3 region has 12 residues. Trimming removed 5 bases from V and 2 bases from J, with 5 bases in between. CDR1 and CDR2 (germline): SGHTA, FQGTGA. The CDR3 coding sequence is TGTGCCAGCAGCGGGGACACAGATACGCAGTATTTT. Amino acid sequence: CASSGDTDTQYF.

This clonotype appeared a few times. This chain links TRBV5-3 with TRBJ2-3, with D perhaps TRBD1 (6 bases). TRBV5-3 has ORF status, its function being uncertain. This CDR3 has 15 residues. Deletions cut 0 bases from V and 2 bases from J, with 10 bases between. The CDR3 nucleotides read TGTGCCAGAAGCTTGGCGGGACACCTCACAGATACGCAGTATTTT. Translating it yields CARSLAGHLTDTQYF.

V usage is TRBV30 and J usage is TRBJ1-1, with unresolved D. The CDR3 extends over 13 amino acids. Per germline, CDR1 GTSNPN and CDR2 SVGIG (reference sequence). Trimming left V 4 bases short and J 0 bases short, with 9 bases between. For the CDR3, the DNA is TGTGCCTGGAAGATATCCATGAACACTGAAGCTTTCTTT. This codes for CAWKISMNTEAFF.

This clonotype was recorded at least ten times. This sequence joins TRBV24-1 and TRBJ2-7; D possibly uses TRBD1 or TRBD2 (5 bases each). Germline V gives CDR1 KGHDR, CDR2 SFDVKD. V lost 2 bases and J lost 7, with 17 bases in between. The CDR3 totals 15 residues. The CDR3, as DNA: TGTGCCACCAGTGATTCCGGGGAAGGGGTCCGGGAGCAGTACTTC. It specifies CATSDSGEGVREQYF.

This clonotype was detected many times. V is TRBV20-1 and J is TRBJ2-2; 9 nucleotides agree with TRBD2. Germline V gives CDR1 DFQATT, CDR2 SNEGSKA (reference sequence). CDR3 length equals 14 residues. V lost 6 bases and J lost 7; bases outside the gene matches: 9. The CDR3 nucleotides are TGCAGTGCCAAGCCAGCGGGGGGCATCGGGGAGCTGTTTTTT. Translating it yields CSAKPAGGIGELFF.

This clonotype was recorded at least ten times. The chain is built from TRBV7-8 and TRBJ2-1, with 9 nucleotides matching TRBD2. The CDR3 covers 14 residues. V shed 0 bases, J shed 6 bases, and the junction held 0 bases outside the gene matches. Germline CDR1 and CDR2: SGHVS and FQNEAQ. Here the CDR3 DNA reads TGTGCCAGCAGCTTAGCTAGCGGGGGCAATGAGCAGTTCTTC. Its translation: CASSLASGGNEQFF.

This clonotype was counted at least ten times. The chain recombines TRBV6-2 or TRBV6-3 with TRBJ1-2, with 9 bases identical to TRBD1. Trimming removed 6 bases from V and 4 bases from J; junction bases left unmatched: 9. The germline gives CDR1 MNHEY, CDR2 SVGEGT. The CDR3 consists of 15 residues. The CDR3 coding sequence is TGTGCCAGCAGAAATACAGGGGGCGGACTCTATGGCTACACCTTC. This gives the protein CASRNTGGGLYGYTF.

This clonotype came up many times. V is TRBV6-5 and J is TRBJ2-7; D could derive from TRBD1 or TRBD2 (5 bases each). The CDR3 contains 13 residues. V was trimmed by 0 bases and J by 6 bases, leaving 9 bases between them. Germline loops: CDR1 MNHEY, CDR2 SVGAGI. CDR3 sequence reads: CASSYSVGTEQYF. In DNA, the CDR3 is TGTGCCAGCAGTTACTCGGTAGGGACCGAGCAGTACTTC.

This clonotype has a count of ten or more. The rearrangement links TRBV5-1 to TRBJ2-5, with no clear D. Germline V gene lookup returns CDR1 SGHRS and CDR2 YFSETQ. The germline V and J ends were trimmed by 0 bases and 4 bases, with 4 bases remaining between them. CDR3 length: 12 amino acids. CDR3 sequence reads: CASSLGRETQYF. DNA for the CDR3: TGCGCCAGCAGCTTGGGGAGAGAGACCCAGTACTTC.

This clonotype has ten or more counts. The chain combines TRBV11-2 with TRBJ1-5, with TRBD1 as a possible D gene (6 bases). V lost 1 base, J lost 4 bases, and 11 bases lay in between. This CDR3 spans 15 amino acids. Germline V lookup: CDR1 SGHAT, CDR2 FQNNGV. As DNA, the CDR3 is TGTGCCAGCAGCTTAGGGCACAGGGATAATCAGCCCCAGCATTTT. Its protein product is CASSLGHRDNQPQHF. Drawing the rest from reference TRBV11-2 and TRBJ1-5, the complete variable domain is EAGVAQSPRYKIIEKRQSVAFWCNPISGHATLYWYQQILGQGPKLLIQFQNNGVVDDSQLPKDRFSAERLKGVDSTLKIQPAKLEDSAVYLCASSLGHRDNQPQHFGDGTRLSIL.

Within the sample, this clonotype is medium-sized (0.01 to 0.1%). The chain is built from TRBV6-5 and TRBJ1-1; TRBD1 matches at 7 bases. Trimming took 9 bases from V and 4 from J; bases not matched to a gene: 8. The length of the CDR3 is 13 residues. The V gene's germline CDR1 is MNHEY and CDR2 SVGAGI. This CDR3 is CASNKQGSTEAFF. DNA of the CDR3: TGTGCCAGTAATAAACAGGGGAGCACTGAAGCTTTCTTT.

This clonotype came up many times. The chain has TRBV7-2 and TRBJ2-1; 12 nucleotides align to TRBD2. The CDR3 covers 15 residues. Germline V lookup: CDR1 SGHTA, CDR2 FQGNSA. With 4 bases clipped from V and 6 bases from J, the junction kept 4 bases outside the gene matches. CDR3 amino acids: CASSSPTSGGNEQFF. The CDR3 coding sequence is TGTGCCAGCAGCTCTCCGACTAGCGGGGGCAATGAGCAGTTCTTC.

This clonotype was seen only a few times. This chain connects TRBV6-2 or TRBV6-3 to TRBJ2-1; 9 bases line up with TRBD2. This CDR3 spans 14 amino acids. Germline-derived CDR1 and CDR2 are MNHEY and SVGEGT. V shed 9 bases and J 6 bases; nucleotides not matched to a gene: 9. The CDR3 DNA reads TGTGCCAGTGTTCTAGCGGGGATAGCCAATGAGCAGTTCTTC. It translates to CASVLAGIANEQFF.